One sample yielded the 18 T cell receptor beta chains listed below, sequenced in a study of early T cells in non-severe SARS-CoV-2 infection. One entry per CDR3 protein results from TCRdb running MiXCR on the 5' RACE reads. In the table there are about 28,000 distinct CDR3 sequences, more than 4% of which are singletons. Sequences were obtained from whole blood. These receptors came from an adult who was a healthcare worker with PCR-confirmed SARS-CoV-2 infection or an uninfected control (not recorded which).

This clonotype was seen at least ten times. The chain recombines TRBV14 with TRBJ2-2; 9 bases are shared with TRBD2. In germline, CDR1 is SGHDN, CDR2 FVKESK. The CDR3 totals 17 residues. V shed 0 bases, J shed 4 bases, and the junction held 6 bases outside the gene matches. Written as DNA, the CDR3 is TGTGCCAGCAGCCAAGATAAGCTAGCGGGACTCACCGGGGAGCTGTTTTTT. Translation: CASSQDKLAGLTGELFF.

The CDR3 protein is CASSPTLGGYEQYF. The DNA of the CDR3 is TGTGCCAGCAGCCCCACCCTGGGGGGATACGAGCAGTACTTC. This chain connects TRBV11-2 to TRBJ2-7; the D gene is possibly TRBD2 (6 bases). The CDR3 runs 14 residues. Trimming took off 5 bases at V and 4 bases at J, with 15 bases between the two ends. In germline, CDR1 is SGHAT, CDR2 FQNNGV.

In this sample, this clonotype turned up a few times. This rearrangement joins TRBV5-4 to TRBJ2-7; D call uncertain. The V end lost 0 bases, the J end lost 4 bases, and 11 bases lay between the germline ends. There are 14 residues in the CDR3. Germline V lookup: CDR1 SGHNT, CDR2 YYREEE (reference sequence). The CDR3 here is CASSLDPARYEQYF. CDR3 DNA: TGTGCCAGCAGCTTGGATCCAGCCCGGTACGAGCAGTACTTC.

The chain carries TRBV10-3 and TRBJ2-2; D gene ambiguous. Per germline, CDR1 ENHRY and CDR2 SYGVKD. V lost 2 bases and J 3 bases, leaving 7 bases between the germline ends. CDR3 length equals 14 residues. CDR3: CAISEPTYTGELFF. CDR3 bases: TGTGCCATCAGTGAGCCTACCTACACCGGGGAGCTGTTTTTT.

CDR3 in amino acids: CSARVSYEQYF. The CDR3 region has the DNA TGCAGCGCTCGGGTGTCCTACGAGCAGTACTTC. The chain couples TRBV29-1 to TRBJ2-7, with unresolved D. The CDR3 spans 11 residues. The germline gives CDR1 SQVTM, CDR2 ANQGSEA. The V and J ends lost 7 bases and 1 base respectively, with 8 bases between them.

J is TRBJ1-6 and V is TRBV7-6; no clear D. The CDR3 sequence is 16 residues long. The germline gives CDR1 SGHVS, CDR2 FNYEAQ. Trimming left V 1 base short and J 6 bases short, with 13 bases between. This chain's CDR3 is CASSLDPAPTNSPLHF. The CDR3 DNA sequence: TGTGCCAGCAGCTTAGATCCGGCTCCCACTAATTCACCCCTCCACTTT.

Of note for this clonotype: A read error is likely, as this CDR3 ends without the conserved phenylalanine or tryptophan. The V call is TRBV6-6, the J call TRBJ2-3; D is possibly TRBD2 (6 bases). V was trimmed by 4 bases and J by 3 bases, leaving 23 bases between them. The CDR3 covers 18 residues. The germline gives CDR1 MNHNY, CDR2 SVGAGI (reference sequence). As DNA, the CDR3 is TGTGCCAGCAGTTCCCTCGTCGTACGGGCTAGCGAGACAGATACGCAGTATATT. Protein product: CASSSLVVRASETDTQYI.

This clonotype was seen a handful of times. CDR3 sequence: CASSPPGRDTGELFF. CDR3 nucleotides: TGTGCCAGCAGCCCACCGGGCCGTGACACCGGGGAGCTGTTTTTT. The rearrangement links TRBV12-3 or TRBV12-4 to TRBJ2-2; the D is unclear. The CDR3 runs 15 residues. V lost 6 bases and J lost 3, with 14 bases in between.

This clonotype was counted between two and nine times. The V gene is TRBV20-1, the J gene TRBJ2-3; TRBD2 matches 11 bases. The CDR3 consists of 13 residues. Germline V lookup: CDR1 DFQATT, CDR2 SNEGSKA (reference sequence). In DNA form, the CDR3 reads TGCACAGCTAGCGGGGGGCGGGCAGATACGCAGTATTTT. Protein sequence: CTASGGRADTQYF.

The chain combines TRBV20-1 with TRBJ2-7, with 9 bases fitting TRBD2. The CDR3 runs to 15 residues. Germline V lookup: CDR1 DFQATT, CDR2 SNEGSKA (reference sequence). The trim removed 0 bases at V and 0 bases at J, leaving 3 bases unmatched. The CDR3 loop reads CSARDRLADSYEQYF. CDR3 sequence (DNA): TGCAGTGCTAGAGATCGACTAGCGGACTCCTACGAGCAGTACTTC.

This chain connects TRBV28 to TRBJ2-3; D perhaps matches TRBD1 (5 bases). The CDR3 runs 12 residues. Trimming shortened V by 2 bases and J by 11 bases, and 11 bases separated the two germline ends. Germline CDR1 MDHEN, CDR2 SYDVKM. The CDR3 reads CASSLRQSKQYF. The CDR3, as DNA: TGTGCCAGCAGTTTACGACAGAGTAAGCAGTATTTT.

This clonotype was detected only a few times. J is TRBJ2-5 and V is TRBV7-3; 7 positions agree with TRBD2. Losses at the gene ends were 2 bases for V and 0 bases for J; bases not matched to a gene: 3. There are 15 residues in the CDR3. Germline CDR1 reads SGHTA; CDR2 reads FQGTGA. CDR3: CASSLWGTNQETQYF. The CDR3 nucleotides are TGTGCCAGCAGCTTATGGGGGACTAACCAAGAGACCCAGTACTTC.

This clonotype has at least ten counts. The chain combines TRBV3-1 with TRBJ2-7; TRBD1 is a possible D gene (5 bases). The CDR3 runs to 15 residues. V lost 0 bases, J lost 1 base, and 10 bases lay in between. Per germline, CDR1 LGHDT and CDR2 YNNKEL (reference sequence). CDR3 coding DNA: TGTGCCAGCAGCCAAGACAGGGTTGATTCCTACGAGCAGTACTTC. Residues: CASSQDRVDSYEQYF.

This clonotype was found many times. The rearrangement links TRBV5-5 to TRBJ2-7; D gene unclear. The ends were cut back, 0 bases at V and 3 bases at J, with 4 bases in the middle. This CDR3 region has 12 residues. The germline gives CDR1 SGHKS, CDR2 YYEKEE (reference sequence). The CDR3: CASSLVSYEQYF. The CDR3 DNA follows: TGTGCCAGCAGCTTGGTCAGCTACGAGCAGTACTTC.

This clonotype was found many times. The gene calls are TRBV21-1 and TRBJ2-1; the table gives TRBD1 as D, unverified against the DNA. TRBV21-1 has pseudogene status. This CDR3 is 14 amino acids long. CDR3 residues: CASSTARLVDEQFF. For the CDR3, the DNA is TGTGCCAGCAGCACCGCCCGACTTGTTGATGAGCAGTTCTTC.

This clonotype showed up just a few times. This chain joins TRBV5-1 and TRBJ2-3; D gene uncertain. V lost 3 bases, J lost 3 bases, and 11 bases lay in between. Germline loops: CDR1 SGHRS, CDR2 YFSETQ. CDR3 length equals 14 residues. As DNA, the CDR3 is TGCGCCAGCAGCTCGCCTCCCCCGACAGATACGCAGTATTTT. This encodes CASSSPPPTDTQYF. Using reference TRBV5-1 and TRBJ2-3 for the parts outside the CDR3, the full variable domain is KAGVTQTPRYLIKTRGQQVTLSCSPISGHRSVSWYQQTPGQGLQFLFEYFSETQRNKGNFPGRFSGRQFSNSRSEMNVSTLELGDSALYLCASSSPPPTDTQYFGPGTRLTVL.

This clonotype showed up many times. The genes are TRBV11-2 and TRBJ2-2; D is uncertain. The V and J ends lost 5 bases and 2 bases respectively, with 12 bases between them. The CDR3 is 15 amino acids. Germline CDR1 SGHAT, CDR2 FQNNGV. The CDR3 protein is CASSPRTFNTGELFF. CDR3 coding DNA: TGTGCCAGCAGCCCGAGGACCTTTAACACCGGGGAGCTGTTTTTT.

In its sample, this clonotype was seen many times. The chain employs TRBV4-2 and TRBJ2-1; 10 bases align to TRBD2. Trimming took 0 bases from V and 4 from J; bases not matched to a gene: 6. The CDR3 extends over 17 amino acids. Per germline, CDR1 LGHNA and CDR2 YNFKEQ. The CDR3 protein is CASSQDRTSGAYNEQFF. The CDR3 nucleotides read TGTGCCAGCAGCCAAGATCGGACTAGCGGAGCTTACAATGAGCAGTTCTTC.